This T cell receptor (beta chain) was sequenced during a study of cytomegalovirus exposure and HLA in healthy donors (dated by TCRdb to the late 2010s). About the investigation overall: In an earlier analysis of roughly 590 of the donors, around 300 Gb of sequence data and some 120 million unique TCR beta sequences from 150 million to 200 million T cells were reported. Around 300 gigabases of sequencing data and 80 million or so unique TCR sequences were included in an early release covering about 700 HLA-typed donors. Of the roughly 400 genotyped donors, roughly 76% were placed in the genetic ancestry cluster associated with self-reported Caucasian donors. The study was designed to test whether signatures of past pathogen exposure could be identified by cataloging public T cell receptors. The T cell repertoires of some 670 subjects were profiled by immunosequencing and related to cytomegalovirus serostatus. A separate validation cohort of roughly 110 different subjects was used in addition to the 666-subject first cohort. The study combined high-throughput TCR immunosequencing, statistical association of individual TCRs with disease status, and machine learning to predict cytomegalovirus infection status. A later analysis re-analyzed previously published TCR beta repertoires from 650 to 800 donors and added high-resolution HLA genotyping to study TCR occurrence patterns. In the later analysis, no new phenotypic data were used to find candidate immune exposures; instead, reliance was placed on TCR beta sequences and their occurrence across donors. An earlier analysis of about 620 of the donors applied high-throughput TCR beta sequencing to assess whether each TCR beta V gene segment acted as functional or pseudogenic. Donor age, sex, ethnicity and CMV serostatus were compiled together with the repertoire data. Genome-wide SNP genotypes for about 55% of the 666 donors were used in a later genetic analysis, which treated that subset as a discovery cohort. All discovery cohort repertoires had been generated using a single sequencing platform. Both class I and class II loci were covered by HLA typing, at four-digit resolution. Typing coverage varied by locus: about 629-630 donors for A, B, C, DRB1 and DQB1; roughly 510 for DQA1; over 600 for DPA1; roughly 450 for DPB1. About five DR-DQ haplotypes were handled as single units for association and clustering because linkage in the cohort was strong. Across some 400 genotyped donors of the cohort, an average of approximately 240,000 unique TCR beta nucleotide sequences per donor were sequenced, and roughly 20% of those sequences were non-productive.

Trimming removed 3 bases from V and 10 bases from J, leaving 13 bases between the germline ends. The germline V gene (reference sequence) sets CDR1 to GTSNPN and CDR2 to SVGIG. Spanning cysteine to phenylalanine, the CDR3 consists of 12 amino acids. The sequence is cut down to CDR3 DNA, 36 bases in frame from base 1. Library generation was performed with the immunoSEQ multiplex PCR assay. For the multiplex PCR, a mixture combining 60 forward primers for TCR Vbeta segments and 13 reverse primers for TCR Jbeta segments was used. Amplification of the CDR3 region of rearranged TCR beta genes was performed with a multiplex PCR assay on genomic DNA. Amplified TCR beta libraries were sequenced as 87-base-pair reads on the Illumina HiSeq System. Processing in the source paper ran as follows. Across the 670 or so repertoires, a later analysis counted tens of millions of unique TCR beta chains, some 11 million of which were shared by at least two donors. A nearest-neighbor algorithm error-corrected the raw reads and collapsed the reads into unique sequences, merging closely related sequences to remove PCR and sequencing errors. CDR3 sequences were aligned to IMGT reference sequences to assign V, D and J gene segments. Each retained sequence needed at least a six-nucleotide match to both a V gene segment and a J gene segment. Rearrangements were called productive when the CDR3 lacked stop codons and stayed in frame with V and J; all others were non-productive. Following IMGT convention, CDR3 was defined as the stretch from the second conserved V-encoded cysteine up to the conserved J-encoded phenylalanine. Sequences without an unambiguous match to a single V gene segment were excluded from the earlier analysis of 500 to 700 of the donors. In an earlier analysis of 587 of the donors, V segments were called functional above 56.7% productive rearrangements and were called segregating when the between-donor standard deviation exceeded 5%. A statistical classification framework was developed to diagnose cytomegalovirus status using the catalog of TCR beta chain sequences. In a later analysis, TCR nucleotide sequences were compared against IMGT/GENE-DB human TR gene sequences so that V and J genes could be assigned. In a later analysis, CDR3 sequences and most-parsimonious VDJ recombination scenarios were assigned using the TCRdist pipeline. In a later analysis, every TCR beta chain was defined by the combination of its CDR3 amino acid sequence and its V-gene family, and reads without a unique V-gene family were dropped. A later analysis removed 592 highly shared, low-generation-probability nucleotide sequences to deal with suspected cross-contamination and a sequencing artifact. In a later analysis, a clonal expansion index for each public chain was calculated from normalized within-repertoire ranks of inferred template counts. Generation probabilities in a later analysis came from a VDJ recombination model fitted to out-of-frame rearrangements, and those results were checked against IGoR. In a later analysis, hypergeometric tests were used to score TCR-TCR, TCR-HLA and TCR-CMV co-occurrence, with a repertoire-size bias correction applied to TCR pairs. To estimate false discovery rates, a later analysis permuted the HLA or CMV assignments 20 times. In a later analysis, co-occurring TCRs were grouped using DBSCAN, with TCRdist sequence similarity added in when clustering inside HLA-allele-positive subsets. For co-occurrence clustering, repertoires with fewer than 30,000 or more than 120,000 public chains were excluded, along with 5 or 6 repertoires with anomalous nucleotide sharing. The immuneACCESS repertoire file appears here via TCRdb, limited to in-frame rearrangements. These files lack a portion of the clones; in checked studies, under half of the deficit traces to unresolved V genes, and the cause of the others is not known. V and J calls and clone size are those listed in that table; D and trimming were worked out from the DNA. In this sample the table shows 90,000 to 130,000 clones, around 87% of which occur a single time. The ten largest clones add up to less than 2% of the sample.

On this clone itself: The target of this receptor is not known. No much larger clone exists at a distance of one base, and base qualities are not known.

Results the study describes overall, beyond this receptor: A later analysis found that HLA-associated TCR beta chains were more clonally expanded and had lower generation probabilities than equally common non-associated chains. Immune exposure information for the cohort was limited to CMV serostatus. The 87-base-pair reads could not distinguish some IMGT-functional V segments, including TRBV6-2 and TRBV6-3, so those segments were excluded. A later analysis found that TCR association rates varied across HLA loci, with DRB1 alleles showing the most associated TCRs and HLA-C alleles the fewest. A cluster of highly shared sequence variants was judged likely to be a technical artifact of the sequencing pipeline. Most TCR sequences were seen in very few donors, while some public TCRs were found in many individuals. In a later analysis, around 17,000 TCR beta sequences were associated with specific HLA alleles at a false discovery rate of 0.05. According to a later analysis, parvovirus B19, influenza, CMV and Epstein-Barr virus appeared linked to several top co-occurrence clusters. In vitro tests confirmed that a few of the cytomegalovirus-associated TCR beta chains recognize cytomegalovirus antigens. Presence/absence analyses assumed roughly uniform sequencing depth across donors, an assumption that may not hold. Because counts were too low, roughly 16 rarely observed V segments, including chromosome 9 orphons, were left out of the earlier analysis of a few hundred of the donors. The study listed 164 TCR beta chains as associated with cytomegalovirus. This cohort had only TCR beta chains sequenced, and the lack of alpha or paired-chain data limited which features could be detected. Most CMV-associated TCR beta chains appeared to be HLA-restricted in a later analysis, and the HLA associations seemed to be driven largely by CMV exposure. According to the authors, the approach could potentially be generalized to other disease states and immunological phenotypes. Because some donors lacked HLA typing at each locus, the association tests relied only on the typed subset. In an earlier analysis of a few hundred of the donors, most TCR beta V segments were observed in productive rearrangements about 90% or about 30% of the time, broadly matching IMGT annotations. Linkage disequilibrium might explain the correlated functional status among segregating V segments, but an unknown experimental factor could not be ruled out. Cytomegalovirus status was reported to be diagnosed by the classifier with high specificity and sensitivity in both the original and validation cohorts. An association between a missense DCLRE1C variant and V-gene and J-gene trimming of TCR beta chains was found in a later genetic analysis and replicated in an independent cohort. According to a later genetic analysis, donors in an Asian-associated ancestry cluster had fewer N-insertions in productive TCRs than the roughly 700-donor mean. When HLA alleles, especially DR and DQ, strongly co-occurred, TCR associations were difficult to assign to individual alleles. A further reported finding was that TCR beta sequences accurately predicted the HLA-A and HLA-B alleles for most subjects in the first cohort.

The cohort consisted of more than 650 healthy bone marrow donors. All cohort members were sampled while nominally healthy, although unrecorded immune exposures were likely present. The donor was CMV seronegative and was included in the group of over 300 seronegative cohort members. A peripheral blood sample was provided by each donor, and peripheral blood mononuclear cells were used for TCR beta sequencing. The Qiagen DNeasy Blood Extraction Kit was used to extract genomic DNA from the blood cell samples. The sample taken for sequencing was PBMCs. The sequence links TRBV30 to TRBJ2-1; the D gene is possibly TRBD1, with 5 bases matching. This clonotype was obtained from a man between 40 and 49 years old in good health and CMV-seronegative. The DNA sequence is TGTGCCTGGAGCGCAGGGTCTGGCGAGCAGTTCTTC. This translates into CAWSAGSGEQFF. The entire variable domain, with the stretches around the CDR3 drawn from the reference TRBV30 and TRBJ2-1 proteins, is SQTIHQWPATLVQPVGSPLSLECTVEGTSNPNLYWYRQAAGRGLQLLFYSVGIGQISSEVPQNLSASRPQDRQFILSSKKLLLSDSGFYLCAWSAGSGEQFFGPGTRLTVL.